This T cell receptor (beta chain) was documented in a study of neoadjuvant nivolumab and ipilimumab in lung cancer. CDR1 is SGHAT, CDR2 FQNNGV, per germline. V shed 0 bases and J shed 5 bases, with 1 base lying between them. The length of the CDR3 is 11 residues. Whole-study findings and limits: Blood richness before therapy tracked richness in tumors resected after neoadjuvant therapy.

Sequenced by immunoSEQ multiplex PCR; TCRdb stores in-frame clones only, minus some. The table records roughly 32,000 clones, roughly nine tenths of them present only once. About this clone: Its target is unknown.

The sequence derives from an adult with non-small cell lung cancer. The sequencing used peripheral blood, collected after neoadjuvant nivolumab, alone or with ipilimumab, at or shortly before surgery. The gene calls are TRBV11-2 and TRBJ2-5; D unresolved. CDR3: CASSLEETQYF. The CDR3 DNA reads TGTGCCAGCAGCTTAGAGGAGACCCAGTACTTC.